The rows below give T cell receptor beta chains drawn from one sample of a study of T cell responses to AZD1222 COVID-19 vaccine. Using immunoSEQ multiplex PCR, the repertoire was profiled, and TCRdb retains in-frame clones only, with some absent. The sample has about 130,000 clones, approximately 92% seen once. The sample consisted of peripheral blood, taken 28 days after the second AZD1222 dose. These receptor sequences come from an adult who received the AZD1222 COVID-19 vaccine. The CDR3 runs from the conserved cysteine through the conserved F or W. A D gene is named only where the DNA matches it firmly. Clone sizes are given selectively: once, few, many, or a class where the clone is expanded.

size	V	D	J	DNA	CDR3
-	TRBV30	-	TRBJ2-1	TGTGCTTGGGGTTTGGGCAATGAGCAGTTCTTC	CAWGLGNEQFF
-	TRBV7-6	-	TRBJ2-7	TGTGCCAGCAGCCATAAGGACAGCTCCTACGAGCAGTACTTC	CASSHKDSSYEQYF
-	TRBV19	-	TRBJ1-3	TGTGCCAGCCACGGGACCTCTCGAGGAAACACCATATATTTT	CASHGTSRGNTIYF
-	TRBV6-5	TRBD1	TRBJ1-6	TGTGCCAGCAGTTACTTGGACAGGGGATGGTCACCCCTCCACTTT	CASSYLDRGWSPLHF
-	TRBV13	TRBD1	TRBJ2-7	TGTGCCAGCAGCCACATATCAGACAGGGCCTACGAGCAGTACTTC	CASSHISDRAYEQYF
-	TRBV19	-	TRBJ1-2	TGTGCCAGTAGGGTTGGGAGGAACTATGGCTACACCTTC	CASRVGRNYGYTF
-	TRBV29-1	-	TRBJ1-3	TGCAGCGTCTACTTCTCAGACAGAGGTGGAAACACCATATATTTT	CSVYFSDRGGNTIYF
-	TRBV2	-	TRBJ1-5	TGTGCCAGCAGTAGCCAGGGATGGATCAATCAGCCCCAGCATTTT	CASSSQGWINQPQHF
once	TRBV4-1	TRBD1	TRBJ1-2	TGCGCCAGCAGCCAATCTTTTTCCTCCAGGCTCGCCAGGGGGCCGAAATATGGCTACACCTTC	CASSQSFSSRLARGPKYGYTF
-	TRBV11-1	-	TRBJ2-5	TGTGCCAGCAGCTGGGACTCACAAGAGACCCAGTACTTC	CASSWDSQETQYF
-	TRBV6-5	-	TRBJ1-1	TGTGCCAGCAGCCGGGGGGGGCGGGGTACTGAAGCTTTCTTT	CASSRGGRGTEAFF
-	TRBV11-2	TRBD1	TRBJ1-5	TGTGCCAGCAGCTTTTACAGGGGTCGTACGTGGCCCCAGCATTTT	CASSFYRGRTWPQHF
-	TRBV11-3	-	TRBJ1-2	TGTGCCAGCAGCTGGAATACAGGGTTAAGTGGCTACACCTTC	CASSWNTGLSGYTF
-	TRBV7-8	TRBD2	TRBJ2-1	TGTGCCAGCAGCTCCAGACAGGTAGTTCAGTCCGCGGGGGGTGAGCAGTTCTTC	CASSSRQVVQSAGGEQFF
-	TRBV4-1	TRBD1	TRBJ1-2	TGCGCCAGCAGCCAACTTAACCGAGGGGGCGGCTATGGCTACACCTTC	CASSQLNRGGGYGYTF
-	TRBV15	-	TRBJ2-1	TGTGCCACCAGCAGAGATCGGAGGGAAGCTTCCTACAATGAGCAGTTCTTC	CATSRDRREASYNEQFF
-	TRBV3-1/TRBV3-2	-	TRBJ1-2	TGTGCCAGCAGCCAAGATGGGTGGGGGTCCTATGGCTACACCTTC	CASSQDGWGSYGYTF
-	TRBV19	-	TRBJ2-3	TGTGCCAGTAGTTGGACCCCGGATACGCAGTATTTT	CASSWTPDTQYF
-	TRBV6-5	-	TRBJ2-7	TGTGCCAGCAGTTACGCCGCAGGTTACGAGCAGTACTTC	CASSYAAGYEQYF
-	TRBV3-1/TRBV3-2	TRBD1	TRBJ2-5	TGTGCCAGCAGCCCCGGACAGGGTGATGCAGAGACCCAGTACTTC	CASSPGQGDAETQYF
-	TRBV19	-	TRBJ1-3	TGTGCCAGTAGTGGTGGGTTTGGAAACACCATATATTTT	CASSGGFGNTIYF